Below, 32 T cell receptor beta chains from the same sample are listed, as sequenced in a study of blood T cell repertoires in COVID-19. The table came from immunoSEQ multiplex PCR; TCRdb's copy has only in-frame clones and leaves some out. The table shows some 140,000 clones, with more than 70% occurring only once. Sample: PBMCs or T cells enriched from blood (not recorded which). The receptors were gathered from a man in his forties or fifties with acute COVID-19.

The genes are TRBV7-8 and TRBJ2-2; 11 bases fit TRBD2. Trimming removed 1 base from V and 5 bases from J; junction bases left unmatched: 6. The germline V gene has CDR1 SGHVS and CDR2 FQNEAQ. This CDR3 contains 17 residues. CDR3 in amino acids: CASSLVRLAGGTGELFF. CDR3 sequence (DNA): TGTGCCAGCAGCTTAGTGAGGCTAGCGGGAGGAACCGGGGAGCTGTTTTTT.

CDR3 bases: TGTGCCTGGATGACGGGAGGGAGTGAGCAGTACTTC. It translates to CAWMTGGSEQYF. V is TRBV30 and J is TRBJ2-7, with 8 bases fitting TRBD2. V lost 4 bases, J lost 7 bases, and 6 bases stayed unmatched. The CDR3 totals 12 residues. Germline V lookup: CDR1 GTSNPN, CDR2 SVGIG (reference sequence).

In its sample, this clone was seen once. The gene calls are TRBV6-5 and TRBJ1-4; 8 bases agree with TRBD1. CDR3 length equals 14 residues. The germline CDR1 and CDR2 sequences are MNHEY and SVGAGI. Trimming took 3 bases from V and 7 from J; bases not matched to a gene: 4. CDR3 nucleotide sequence: TGTGCCAGCAGTTATGGGACAGGTGCTGAAAAACTGTTTTTT. Residues: CASSYGTGAEKLFF.

This clone was counted a few times. The V gene is TRBV18, the J gene TRBJ2-1; TRBD1 matches 7 bases. Germline V gene sequence: CDR1 KGHSH, CDR2 LQKENI. This CDR3 contains 15 residues. After removal of 6 bases from V and 4 bases from J, the junction contained 9 bases not matched to a gene. CDR3 sequence: CASSSRGISYNEQFF. CDR3 DNA sequence: TGTGCCAGCTCTTCCAGGGGGATTTCGTACAATGAGCAGTTCTTC.

The CDR3 coding sequence is TGTGCCAGCAGTCGCGGGACCACCGGGGAGCTGTTTTTT. It encodes CASSRGTTGELFF. V and J are TRBV2 and TRBJ2-2; D is perhaps TRBD2 (6 bases). This CDR3 is 13 amino acids long. Germline V CDR1 and CDR2: SNHLY, FYNNEI. V lost 5 bases and J lost 4, with 8 bases in between.

The V gene is TRBV5-6, the J gene TRBJ2-5; D is perhaps TRBD2 (6 bases). The germline gives CDR1 SGHDT, CDR2 YYEEEE. V gave up 7 bases and J gave up 2 bases, with 9 bases separating them. The CDR3 sequence is 12 residues long. CDR3 amino acids: CASHGTQETQYF. The CDR3 DNA follows: TGTGCCAGCCACGGGACTCAAGAGACCCAGTACTTC. The full variable domain, with the rest looked up from reference TRBV5-6 and TRBJ2-5, is DAGVTQSPTHLIKTRGQQVTLRCSPKSGHDTVSWYQQALGQGPQFIFQYYEEEERQRGNFPDRFSGHQFPNYSSELNVNALLLGDSALYLCASHGTQETQYFGPGTRLLVL.

V and J are TRBV11-3 and TRBJ1-6, with D possibly matching TRBD1 (6 bases). The CDR3 has 13 amino acids. Germline CDR1 is SGHNT and CDR2 is YENEEA. Trimming took 5 bases from V and 7 from J, leaving 9 bases between them. Written as DNA, the CDR3 is TGTGCCAGCAGCCAAAGGGGGAATTCACCCCTCCACTTT. Its protein product is CASSQRGNSPLHF.

V usage is TRBV28 and J usage is TRBJ1-1, with 7 positions matching TRBD1. V dropped 4 bases and J dropped 4; count of bases not matched to a gene: 9. The CDR3 spans 15 residues. Germline V gene data show CDR1 as MDHEN and CDR2 as SYDVKM. The CDR3 nucleotides read TGTGCCAGCAGTTCCGTTGGACAGGAAGGCACTGAAGCTTTCTTT. This translates into CASSSVGQEGTEAFF. Looking up the rest from reference TRBV28 and TRBJ1-1 gives the full variable domain: DVKVTQSSRYLVKRTGEKVFLECVQDMDHENMFWYRQDPGLGLRLIYFSYDVKMKEKGDIPEGYSVSREKKERFSLILESASTNQTSMYLCASSSVGQEGTEAFFGQGTRLTVV.

The chain uses TRBV4-1 and TRBJ2-6; the D gene is possibly TRBD1 (5 bases). V lost 4 bases and J 9 bases, leaving 16 bases between the germline ends. Germline CDR1 reads MGHRA; CDR2 reads YSYEKL. The CDR3 loop spans 15 amino acids. The CDR3 DNA sequence: TGCGCCAGCAGCCGCGACAGCCCTGGGCACAACGTCCTGACTTTC. Translation gives CASSRDSPGHNVLTF.

The chain recombines TRBV6-6 with TRBJ2-2; D call uncertain. Looked up from germline, CDR1 is MNHNY and CDR2 is SVGAGI (reference sequence). The ends were cut back, 6 bases at V and 4 bases at J, with 12 bases in the middle. This CDR3 is built from 14 residues. CDR3: CASRFSPVTGELFF. For the CDR3, the DNA is TGTGCCAGCAGATTCTCCCCGGTCACCGGGGAGCTGTTTTTT.

The chain is built from TRBV18 and TRBJ1-5, with TRBD1 identical over 11 bases. Germline V gene sequence: CDR1 KGHSH, CDR2 LQKENI. CDR3 length equals 17 residues. With 1 base clipped from V and 5 bases from J, the junction kept 7 bases outside the gene matches. CDR3 sequence (DNA): TGTGCCAGCTCACCACGCGTCCCGGGACAGGGGGATCAGCCCCAGCATTTT. This translates into CASSPRVPGQGDQPQHF.

The chain has TRBV10-2 and TRBJ2-3, with 8 bases matching TRBD1. Trimming cost V 0 bases and J 5 bases; bases outside gene matches: 7. This CDR3 has 16 residues. CDR1 WSHSY and CDR2 SAAADI come from the germline V gene. DNA of the CDR3: TGCGCCAGCAGTGAGTCCTGGCAGGGGGCGGGAGATACGCAGTATTTT. This codes for CASSESWQGAGDTQYF.

The chain uses TRBV5-1 and TRBJ2-3; 16 nucleotides line up with TRBD2. Per the germline V gene, CDR1 is SGHRS and CDR2 is YFSETQ. With V trimmed by 2 bases and J by 6 bases, 6 bases remained unmatched. The CDR3 spans 17 residues. The CDR3 protein is CASSFGTSGRASDTQYF. The CDR3 region has the DNA TGCGCCAGCAGCTTCGGGACTAGCGGGAGGGCCTCGGATACGCAGTATTTT.

In nucleotides, the CDR3 is TGTGCCAGCAGTTTTTCTCGGGATTGGGACGAGCAGTACTTC. This sequence encodes CASSFSRDWDEQYF. The chain has TRBV28 and TRBJ2-7, with a tentative D call TRBD2 (5 bases). The germline gives CDR1 MDHEN, CDR2 SYDVKM. The CDR3 is 14 amino acids. V was pared by 3 bases and J by 5 bases, with 14 bases between. The full variable domain, completed using reference TRBV28 and TRBJ2-7, is DVKVTQSSRYLVKRTGEKVFLECVQDMDHENMFWYRQDPGLGLRLIYFSYDVKMKEKGDIPEGYSVSREKKERFSLILESASTNQTSMYLCASSFSRDWDEQYFGPGTRLTVT.

The count of this clone is one. The J gene is TRBJ2-7, the V gene TRBV18; 8 bases line up with TRBD2. Germline CDR1 and CDR2: KGHSH and LQKENI. There are 12 residues in the CDR3. J lost 7 bases, V lost 1 base, and 0 bases had no gene match. The CDR3 DNA reads as TGTGCCAGCTCACCACAGCGGGAGGAGCAGTACTTC. This encodes CASSPQREEQYF.

The chain employs TRBV7-2 and TRBJ1-1; TRBD1 might be the D (5 bases). Germline CDR1 SGHTA, CDR2 FQGNSA. Trimming removed 2 bases at V and 0 bases at J, with 10 bases between. CDR3 length equals 15 residues. As DNA, the CDR3 is TGTGCCAGCAGCTTAAGTGGACAATTGAACACTGAAGCTTTCTTT. Protein: CASSLSGQLNTEAFF.

The gene calls are TRBV7-2 and TRBJ2-1; tentatively, D is TRBD2 (5 bases). CDR3 length: 13 amino acids. V was clipped by 5 bases and J by 10 bases, with 15 bases between them. Germline assignment: CDR1 SGHTA and CDR2 FQGNSA. CDR3 in DNA: TGTGCCAGCAGCGGAGGCCTCCTGCGGGAGCAGTTCTTC. Amino acids: CASSGGLLREQFF. Based on the CDR3 plus reference TRBV7-2 and TRBJ2-1, the full variable domain is GAGVSQSPSNKVTEKGKDVELRCDPISGHTALYWYRQSLGQGLEFLIYFQGNSAPDKSGLPSDRFSAERTGGSVSTLTIQRTQQEDSAVYLCASSGGLLREQFFGPGTRLTVL.

The rearrangement joins TRBV6-5 to TRBJ2-7; D is unresolved. This CDR3 has 12 amino acids. Germline V CDR1 and CDR2: MNHEY, SVGAGI. The V end lost 4 bases, the J end lost 2 bases, and 6 bases lay between the germline ends. This CDR3 reads CASSSGPYEQYF. CDR3 nucleotide sequence: TGTGCCAGCAGTTCCGGTCCCTACGAGCAGTACTTC.

This chain uses TRBV19 with TRBJ1-3, with D uncertain. V gave up 9 bases and J gave up 8 bases, with 17 bases separating them. Germline loops: CDR1 LNHDA, CDR2 SQIVND (reference sequence). This CDR3 region has 13 residues. CDR3 nucleotide sequence: TGTGCCAGCAAGGAGGGCCTGAGAGACACCATATATTTT. Translation gives CASKEGLRDTIYF.

J is TRBJ2-1 and V is TRBV13, with a weak D call TRBD2 (6 bases). The V gene's germline CDR1 is PRHDT and CDR2 FYEKMQ (reference sequence). The V end lost 7 bases, the J end lost 0 bases, and 16 bases lay between the germline ends. The CDR3 extends over 16 amino acids. CDR3 loop: CASTYRRGSSYNEQFF. The CDR3 nucleotides read TGTGCCAGCACCTACCGGCGGGGCAGCTCCTACAATGAGCAGTTCTTC.

The chain uses TRBV29-1 and TRBJ2-3; 7 bases are shared with TRBD1. Unmatched junction bases numbered 10, after V lost 7 bases and J lost 6 bases. CDR1 and CDR2 (germline): SQVTM, ANQGSEA. The CDR3 extends over 13 amino acids. The CDR3 DNA is TGCAGCGGGTCCGGGACAGTACGGGATACGCAGTATTTT. Translating it yields CSGSGTVRDTQYF.

The chain has TRBV28 and TRBJ2-7, with TRBD1 as a possible D gene (6 bases). The germline gives CDR1 MDHEN, CDR2 SYDVKM. V shed 7 bases and J shed 5 bases, with 21 bases lying between them. The CDR3 is 15 residues long. CDR3 in amino acids: CASKGFRDTIDEQYF. The DNA for the CDR3 is TGTGCCAGCAAGGGTTTCCGGGACACCATAGACGAGCAGTACTTC. Full variable domain (missing parts from reference TRBV28 and TRBJ2-7): DVKVTQSSRYLVKRTGEKVFLECVQDMDHENMFWYRQDPGLGLRLIYFSYDVKMKEKGDIPEGYSVSREKKERFSLILESASTNQTSMYLCASKGFRDTIDEQYFGPGTRLTVT.

The chain couples TRBV5-1 to TRBJ2-3; no clear D. The CDR3 runs 13 residues. Germline CDR1 and CDR2: SGHRS and YFSETQ. V lost 2 bases and J 6 bases, leaving 10 bases between the germline ends. The CDR3 DNA follows: TGCGCCAGCAGCTTCGACTCCCTGGATACGCAGTATTTT. Translation gives CASSFDSLDTQYF.

The chain is built from TRBV10-3 and TRBJ1-2; no definite D call. Germline V lookup: CDR1 ENHRY, CDR2 SYGVKD. V dropped 3 bases and J dropped 7 bases, with 9 bases sitting between them. The CDR3 consists of 12 residues. The CDR3 nucleotides are TGTGCCATCAGTGAAGGAAGGAGTGGCTACACCTTC. This translates into CAISEGRSGYTF.

The chain employs TRBV28 and TRBJ2-3, with D perhaps TRBD2 (5 bases). The CDR3 sequence is 15 residues long. V lost 5 bases and J lost 2, with 14 bases in between. Germline CDR1 and CDR2: MDHEN and SYDVKM. CDR3 in amino acids: CASSEAIGITDTQYF. The CDR3 DNA is TGTGCCAGCAGTGAGGCGATCGGGATCACAGATACGCAGTATTTT.

The V call is TRBV11-3, the J call TRBJ2-2; 7 nucleotides agree with TRBD1. This CDR3 contains 15 residues. V dropped 2 bases and J dropped 7; count of bases not matched to a gene: 7. Germline CDR1 SGHNT, CDR2 YENEEA. CDR3 DNA: TGTGCCAGCAGCTTATCGGGGACAGACGGCGGGGAGCTGTTTTTT. It yields the protein CASSLSGTDGGELFF.

The chain links TRBV4-1 to TRBJ2-5, with 8 nucleotides matching TRBD2. The CDR3 is 14 amino acids. Trimming cost V 0 bases and J 7 bases; bases outside gene matches: 4. CDR1 and CDR2 (germline): MGHRA, YSYEKL. The DNA of the CDR3 is TGCGCCAGCAGCCAAGAACAACGGGGGGGGACCCAGTACTTC. This codes for CASSQEQRGGTQYF.

The V call is TRBV28, the J call TRBJ1-3; possible D gene TRBD1, 5 bases. The ends were cut back, 6 bases at V and 2 bases at J, with 8 bases in the middle. Looked up from germline, CDR1 is MDHEN and CDR2 is SYDVKM. The CDR3 is 13 amino acids. CDR3 in amino acids: CASSRVAGNTIYF. The CDR3, as DNA: TGTGCCAGCAGCAGGGTCGCTGGAAACACCATATATTTT.

V gene TRBV6-5 combines with J gene TRBJ1-4; 8 bases map to TRBD1. The CDR3 spans 16 residues. Germline CDR1 and CDR2: MNHEY and SVGAGI. V gave up 4 bases and J gave up 2 bases; unmatched junction bases: 6. The CDR3 coding sequence is TGTGCCAGCAGTTCCCAGGGGGCTTGGACTAATGAAAAACTGTTTTTT. This codes for CASSSQGAWTNEKLFF.

This chain links TRBV5-6 with TRBJ1-1, with a tentative D call TRBD1 (6 bases). The V gene's germline CDR1 is SGHDT and CDR2 YYEEEE. This CDR3 spans 15 amino acids. V was trimmed by 3 bases and J by 11 bases, leaving 23 bases between them. DNA for the CDR3: TGTGCCAGCAGCTACCCTGGGGCAGGGGATGAGGGGGCTTTCTTT. Translation: CASSYPGAGDEGAFF.

This chain joins TRBV27 and TRBJ1-5; weak D call: TRBD1 (6 bases). The CDR3 has 13 amino acids. V gave up 4 bases and J gave up 6 bases, with 10 bases separating them. The V gene's germline CDR1 is MNHEY and CDR2 SMNVEV (reference sequence). CDR3 coding DNA: TGTGCCAGCAGTTCAGGGGCGAGTCAGCCCCAGCATTTT. Its protein is CASSSGASQPQHF.

The chain links TRBV7-2 to TRBJ2-7; TRBD1 agrees at 10 bases. V dropped 2 bases and J dropped 6; count of bases not matched to a gene: 13. The CDR3 extends over 17 amino acids. Germline assignment: CDR1 SGHTA and CDR2 FQGNSA. The CDR3 spells CASSLWGTGAGAAEQYF. CDR3 bases: TGTGCCAGCAGCTTATGGGGGACAGGGGCGGGCGCCGCCGAGCAGTACTTC.